This TCR beta chain was profiled in a study of graft-versus-host responses after intestinal transplantation (dated by TCRdb to about 2021). Concerning the study at large: The transplants that recipients received were multivisceral, liver-intestinal, or isolated intestinal. Every recipient was given anti-thymocyte globulin induction, then maintenance tacrolimus and steroids for 3 to 4 years. After intestinal transplantation, graft-versus-host and host-versus-graft alloreactive T cell clones were followed in the graft, circulation and bone marrow using bulk TCR-beta CDR3 sequencing. To identify alloreactive clones, pre-transplant mixed lymphocyte reaction products were sequenced and then compared with unstimulated pre-transplant donor and recipient T cells. Of the roughly 25 intestinal transplant recipients enrolled in the cohort, one of whom was a retransplant, 3 patients without pretransplant specimens were excluded. A peak of at least 4% donor T cells among recipient peripheral blood mononuclear cells was the definition used for donor T cell macrochimerism. Rather than being sequenced by the commercial service, samples from a few later patients were sequenced in-house on an Illumina MiSeq and processed with MiXCR.

The time point label of this sample denotes: cells obtained before transplantation from donor or recipient. CD3+CD4+ and CD3+CD8+ populations were FACS-sorted from unstimulated pre-transplant donor and recipient cells taken from spleen or lymph nodes. Turning to this clone: It lacks a known antigen. The input lacks base qualities; no much larger clone sits a single base away.

V loses 2 bases, J loses 4 bases, and the germline ends lie 6 bases apart. Measured from the cysteine to the phenylalanine, the CDR3 is 12 residues long. The only DNA kept is the CDR3, 36 bases in frame from the first base. The germline V gene yields KGHSH for CDR1 and LQKENI for CDR2. The method behind the library was the immunoSEQ multiplex PCR assay. For most patients, genomic DNA was isolated with the Qiagen DNeasy Blood and Tissue Kit and shipped frozen to Adaptive Biotechnologies for TCR sequencing. Adaptive Biotechnologies carried out high-throughput TCR-beta CDR3 sequencing of genomic DNA for most patients. The published analysis was carried out like this. TCR sequencing data were retrieved from Adaptive's ImmunoSEQ software for 15 to 20 patients, whereas three other patients were processed with MiXCR and VDJtools. To correct CD4 versus CD8 sorting errors, any sequence found in both subsets at a frequency ratio below 5:1 was removed. CDR3 nucleotide sequences shared between donor and recipient were removed because the origin of such sequences could not be assigned. Alloreactive clones required at least 2-fold expansion over unstimulated cells and minimum CFSE-low frequency of 0.002% (template counts) or 0.001% (read counts). Clones detected in sequenced pre-transplant spleen, lymph node, or MLR CFSE-low populations of the donor or recipient were defined as mappable. The cumulative frequency of alloreactive clones was calculated as a percentage of all sequences, weighted by copy number. TCRdb retrieved this table from immuneACCESS and kept in-frame rearrangements only. Not all clones are present; in checked studies, unresolved V genes account for under half, and no reason is known for the remainder. That table is the source of V, J and clone size, and D and trimming were worked out from the DNA. A total of approximately 81,000 clones appear in this sample, over 75% of them only once. In total, the top ten clones hold roughly 8% of the sample.

Paper-wide results and their limitations: In patients with donor T cell macrochimerism, the allografts had high GvH to HvG T cell clonal ratios. Early after transplant, peak levels of circulating GvH clones were associated with declines in HvG clones. GvH clones turned up in recipient bone marrow, with some appearing earlier in ileal mucosa or blood, a pattern consistent with an intestinal mucosal origin. Conclusions were limited by the relatively low number and heterogeneity of intestinal transplant patients.

Sample: unstimulated CD8+ T cells sorted from spleen or lymph node cells, taken before transplant. The receptor comes from a human donor who was the organ donor for an intestinal transplant. The chain joins TRBV18 to TRBJ2-7, with no reliable assignment of the D segment. The CDR3: CASSPEQYEQYF. The DNA sequence reads TGTGCCAGCTCACCAGAACAGTACGAGCAGTACTTC. When the CDR3 is completed using the reference TRBV18 and TRBJ2-7 genes on either side, the full variable domain is NAGVMQNPRHLVRRRGQEARLRCSPMKGHSHVYWYRQLPEEGLKFMVYLQKENIIDESGMPKERFSAEFPKEGPSILRIQQVVRGDSAAYFCASSPEQYEQYFGPGTRLTVT.